This record covers a single T cell receptor (beta chain). Its antigen is undetermined. These data originate in a study of T cell responses to AZD1222 COVID-19 vaccine. The study's findings and limits: Repertoire collection took place solely once the T cell response had peaked. Close to half of spike-specific TCRs reportedly recognize unmutated variant regions. Donors were mostly white British, more females; clonal diversity possibly underestimated.

Clones were read by immunoSEQ multiplex PCR, and TCRdb kept only the in-frame ones, dropping some. The data show some 110,000 clones, with 92% seen just once and 1.6% held by the top ten. The source is an adult who received the AZD1222 COVID-19 vaccine. Material: peripheral blood, obtained 28 days after the second AZD1222 dose.

The CDR3 loop is CAITPGGYNSPLHF. In nucleotides, the CDR3 is TGTGCCATCACCCCCGGAGGCTATAATTCACCCCTCCACTTT. The gene calls are TRBV10-3 and TRBJ1-6; D is uncertain. Germline CDR1 ENHRY, CDR2 SYGVKD. The CDR3 covers 14 residues. Trimming removed 7 bases at V and 3 bases at J, with 10 bases between.